These 21 T cell receptor beta chains were all obtained from the same sample, sequenced in a study of blood T cell repertoires in COVID-19. The assay was immunoSEQ multiplex PCR, and TCRdb's table has in-frame clones only and misses some. The sample lists about 81,000 clones, about 88% seen once, with 12% in the top ten. The sequenced material came from peripheral blood. Receptor source: a man aged 65 to 79 with active or convalescent COVID-19.

V gene TRBV10-3 combines with J gene TRBJ1-2, with D possibly matching TRBD1 (6 bases). The CDR3 has 15 amino acids. Germline-derived CDR1 and CDR2 are ENHRY and SYGVKD. Trimming left V 4 bases short and J 6 bases short, with 18 bases between. The CDR3 spells CAISGEGGVIHGYTF. The CDR3 DNA reads TGTGCCATCAGTGGGGAGGGGGGCGTTATCCATGGCTACACCTTC.

This chain connects TRBV18 to TRBJ1-5; 7 bases match TRBD1. Losses at the gene ends were 4 bases for V and 7 bases for J; bases not matched to a gene: 7. The germline CDR1 and CDR2 sequences are KGHSH and LQKENI. The CDR3 covers 14 residues. The CDR3 DNA sequence: TGTGCCAGCTCACTTTCACAGGGGAGGCAGCCCCAGCATTTT. Translation: CASSLSQGRQPQHF.

V is TRBV7-2 and J is TRBJ2-3; possibly TRBD2 for D (5 bases). The V gene's germline CDR1 is SGHTA and CDR2 FQGNSA. The CDR3 covers 17 residues. V was cut by 5 bases and J by 0 bases, with 18 bases left in between. CDR3 bases: TGTGCCAGCAGCCCACTAGTTAGGAGGAGAAGCACAGATACGCAGTATTTT. Amino acid sequence: CASSPLVRRRSTDTQYF.

This clone was seen just once. The rearrangement joins TRBV30 to TRBJ1-1; TRBD1 is a possible D gene (6 bases). Trimming took off 0 bases at V and 0 bases at J, with 8 bases between the two ends. The length of the CDR3 is 14 residues. CDR1 and CDR2 from the germline V gene are GTSNPN and SVGIG (reference sequence). Here the CDR3 DNA reads TGTGCCTGGAGTGTGGGGACACTGAACACTGAAGCTTTCTTT. This translates into CAWSVGTLNTEAFF.

The chain carries TRBV5-6 and TRBJ2-7, with D possibly matching TRBD1 (6 bases). The V gene lost 2 bases and the J gene lost 3 bases, with 9 bases spanning the gap. The CDR3 covers 13 residues. In germline, CDR1 is SGHDT, CDR2 YYEEEE. The CDR3 DNA follows: TGTGCCAGCAGCTTAACAGGGAGCTACGAGCAGTACTTC. It translates to CASSLTGSYEQYF.

The V call is TRBV7-2, the J call TRBJ1-1; D possibly corresponds to TRBD1 (6 bases). The CDR3 extends over 16 amino acids. Trimming shortened V by 1 base and J by 3 bases, and 15 bases separated the two germline ends. The germline gives CDR1 SGHTA, CDR2 FQGNSA. CDR3 in DNA: TGTGCCAGCAGCTTAGATCGGGACACCGTATACACTGAAGCTTTCTTT. Translating it yields CASSLDRDTVYTEAFF.

V and J are TRBV25-1 and TRBJ2-3; 9 bases line up with TRBD1. The CDR3 consists of 14 residues. With 8 bases clipped from V and 3 bases from J, the junction kept 6 bases outside the gene matches. The germline gives CDR1 MGHDK, CDR2 SYGVNS. CDR3 sequence: CASATGGRTDTQYF. CDR3 sequence (DNA): TGTGCCAGCGCGACAGGGGGGAGGACAGATACGCAGTATTTT.

The V call is TRBV7-2, the J call TRBJ1-1; 9 bases line up with TRBD1. This CDR3 is 14 amino acids long. With 5 bases clipped from V and 5 bases from J, the junction kept 6 bases outside the gene matches. Germline-derived CDR1 and CDR2 are SGHTA and FQGNSA. The DNA of the CDR3 is TGTGCCAGCAGCCGGTGGACAGGGGTGACTGAAGCTTTCTTT. It yields the protein CASSRWTGVTEAFF. The full variable domain, its missing parts supplied by reference TRBV7-2 and TRBJ1-1, is GAGVSQSPSNKVTEKGKDVELRCDPISGHTALYWYRQSLGQGLEFLIYFQGNSAPDKSGLPSDRFSAERTGGSVSTLTIQRTQQEDSAVYLCASSRWTGVTEAFFGQGTRLTVV.

This clone was detected only a few times. The genes are TRBV6-5 and TRBJ1-6, with 8 bases that match TRBD1. In germline, CDR1 is MNHEY, CDR2 SVGAGI. Germline trimming cut 4 bases from V and 7 bases from J; bases unmatched to any gene: 9. The CDR3 covers 16 residues. The CDR3 reads CASSSQGQGRNSPLHF. The CDR3 region has the DNA TGTGCCAGCAGTTCCCAAGGACAGGGTCGGAATTCACCCCTCCACTTT.

The chain links TRBV27 to TRBJ2-1; 13 bases line up with TRBD2. The CDR3 contains 15 residues. J lost 4 bases, V lost 4 bases, and 1 base had no gene match. The germline V gene encodes CDR1 MNHEY and CDR2 SMNVEV (reference sequence). In DNA, the CDR3 is TGTGCCAGCAGTTGGACTAGCGGGGGATACAATGAGCAGTTCTTC. Translating it yields CASSWTSGGYNEQFF.

J is TRBJ1-1 and V is TRBV2; D is unclear. The CDR3 loop spans 11 amino acids. Germline CDR1 SNHLY, CDR2 FYNNEI. The V and J ends lost 9 bases and 0 bases respectively, with 5 bases between them. As DNA, the CDR3 is TGTGCCAGTCTATTGAACACTGAAGCTTTCTTT. Its protein product is CASLLNTEAFF. The complete variable domain, with remaining parts taken from reference TRBV2 and TRBJ1-1, reads EPEVTQTPSHQVTQMGQEVILRCVPISNHLYFYWYRQILGQKVEFLVSFYNNEISEKSEIFDDQFSVERPDGSNFTLKIRSTKLEDSAMYFCASLLNTEAFFGQGTRLTVV.

This chain links TRBV19 with TRBJ1-5; D gene unclear. CDR3 length equals 15 residues. V was shortened by 2 bases and J by 7 bases, with 15 bases between the two germline ends. Germline loops: CDR1 LNHDA, CDR2 SQIVND (reference sequence). The CDR3 region is CASSISSGWEQPQHF. The DNA of the CDR3 is TGTGCCAGTAGTATATCATCGGGGTGGGAGCAGCCCCAGCATTTT.

The chain links TRBV5-1 to TRBJ2-1, with TRBD2 matching 8 bases. V was pared by 0 bases and J by 6 bases, with 8 bases of the junction left unmatched. Germline CDR1 reads SGHRS; CDR2 reads YFSETQ. This CDR3 contains 16 residues. Written as DNA, the CDR3 is TGCGCCAGCAGCTTGGCCGGGCGGGGGGCACTCAATGAGCAGTTCTTC. Translation: CASSLAGRGALNEQFF.

This chain joins TRBV15 and TRBJ1-3; no clear D. Trimming removed 0 bases from V and 0 bases from J, with 12 bases in between. From germline, CDR1 is LNHNV and CDR2 YYDKDF (reference sequence). The CDR3 consists of 17 residues. Here the CDR3 DNA reads TGTGCCACCAGCAGAGATCTGGCGGCTGACTCTGGAAACACCATATATTTT. Protein product: CATSRDLAADSGNTIYF.

A few counts support this clone. CDR3 residues: CASSTLTGGHTEAFF. The CDR3 DNA follows: TGTGCCAGTAGTACCCTAACAGGGGGCCACACTGAAGCTTTCTTT. This sequence joins TRBV19 and TRBJ1-1; the match to TRBD1 covers 9 bases. Germline V CDR1 and CDR2: LNHDA, SQIVND (reference sequence). J lost 3 bases, V lost 4 bases, and 6 bases had no gene match. This CDR3 spans 15 amino acids.

The gene calls are TRBV6-5 and TRBJ1-1; the D is unclear. Germline CDR1 and CDR2: MNHEY and SVGAGI. This CDR3 comprises 14 residues. Trimming shortened V by 2 bases and J by 3 bases, and 10 bases separated the two germline ends. The CDR3 DNA sequence: TGTGCCAGCAGTTACGTGGGCTCGGACACTGAAGCTTTCTTT. It is translated as CASSYVGSDTEAFF.

The chain is built from TRBV10-2 and TRBJ2-7; D gene uncertain. CDR1 is WSHSY, CDR2 SAAADI, per germline. Trimming removed 0 bases from V and 6 bases from J, with 12 bases in between. The CDR3 sequence is 14 residues long. CDR3 bases: TGCGCCAGCAGTGAGTCGCGGCCTAGTCTCGAGCAGTACTTC. This codes for CASSESRPSLEQYF.

The gene calls are TRBV2 and TRBJ2-4; TRBD2 might be the D (6 bases). Germline CDR1 is SNHLY and CDR2 is FYNNEI. The CDR3 length is 13 residues. V was clipped by 4 bases and J by 6 bases, with 10 bases between them. CDR3 sequence reads: CASSVEGANIQYF. The CDR3 nucleotides read TGTGCCAGCAGTGTGGAGGGAGCAAACATTCAGTACTTC.

V and J are TRBV15 and TRBJ1-2; D remains unclear. The CDR3 sequence is 12 residues long. Trimming cost V 5 bases and J 2 bases, with 6 bases left between them. Germline lookup yields CDR1 LNHNV and CDR2 YYDKDF (reference sequence). The CDR3 region has the DNA TGTGCCACCAGCTTACGGAACTATGGCTACACCTTC. As protein: CATSLRNYGYTF.

Points on this clone: The conserved phenylalanine or tryptophan normally closing the CDR3 is absent here, so this likely arose from a read error. The DNA is omitted, as the CDR3 cannot be located on it reliably, and the CDR3 follows TCRdb's listing. The chain has TRBV12-5 and TRBJ2-4; the table's TRBD1 call for D was not verified on the DNA. Germline V lookup: CDR1 LGHNT, CDR2 FRNRAP. With termini counted, the CDR3 has 9 amino acids. The CDR3 here is CASGAKSRD.

The chain is built from TRBV7-9 and TRBJ2-1, with D unresolved. This CDR3 region has 12 residues. Trimming shortened V by 2 bases and J by 4 bases, and 3 bases separated the two germline ends. CDR1 SEHNR and CDR2 FQNEAQ come from the germline V gene (reference sequence). The CDR3 reads CASSLPYNEQFF. CDR3 bases: TGTGCCAGCAGCTTACCATACAATGAGCAGTTCTTC.